This record concerns one T cell receptor (beta chain) sequence. The junction had 2 bases not matched to a gene; V was cut back by 4 bases and J by 0 bases. Per germline, CDR1 KGHSH and CDR2 LQKENI. This CDR3 spans 16 amino acids. Clones were read by immunoSEQ multiplex PCR, and TCRdb kept only the in-frame ones, dropping some. The sample includes 30,000 to 45,000 clones, around 80% of them seen just once. The data were obtained in a study of blood T cell repertoires in COVID-19. The rearrangement joins TRBV18 to TRBJ1-4, with TRBD1 identical over 10 bases. Sequenced input: peripheral blood. This sequence was found in a man between 60 and 70 years old with acute or convalescent COVID-19. The CDR3: CASSRGQGATNEKLFF. The CDR3 region has the DNA TGTGCCAGCTCACGCGGACAGGGGGCAACTAATGAAAAACTGTTTTTT. The full variable domain, completed using reference TRBV18 and TRBJ1-4, is NAGVMQNPRHLVRRRGQEARLRCSPMKGHSHVYWYRQLPEEGLKFMVYLQKENIIDESGMPKERFSAEFPKEGPSILRIQQVVRGDSAAYFCASSRGQGATNEKLFFGSGTQLSVL.